The 26 T cell receptor beta chains below come from one sample, sequenced in a study of PD-1 blockade in classical Hodgkin lymphoma. Autologous stem cell transplantation was followed by relapse in every patient, and brentuximab vedotin exposure varied. Using immunoSEQ multiplex PCR, the repertoire was profiled, and TCRdb retains in-frame clones only, with some absent. The sample lists tens of thousands of clones, approximately 90% occurring once. Sequenced here: peripheral blood mononuclear cells (PBMCs), sampled at baseline. These receptor sequences come from a human donor with classical Hodgkin lymphoma.

CDR3: CASSLSGGTDTQYF. CDR3 coding DNA: TGCGCCAGCAGCTTAAGCGGGGGCACAGATACGCAGTATTTT. The genes are TRBV5-1 and TRBJ2-3; TRBD2 aligns across 7 bases. CDR3 length equals 14 residues. CDR1 and CDR2 (germline): SGHRS, YFSETQ. With 2 bases clipped from V and 1 base from J, the junction kept 1 base outside the gene matches.

The chain has TRBV7-6 and TRBJ2-2; D is ambiguous. The CDR3 covers 14 residues. The germline CDR1 and CDR2 sequences are SGHVS and FNYEAQ. V lost 2 bases and J 7 bases, leaving 11 bases between the germline ends. CDR3 DNA: TGTGCCAGCAGCTTAAGCAGGTCTGGCGGGGAGCTGTTTTTT. Its protein product is CASSLSRSGGELFF.

The chain carries TRBV7-9 and TRBJ2-3, with 9 bases identical to TRBD2. CDR3 length equals 18 residues. J was trimmed by 3 bases and V by 5 bases; bases with no gene match: 15. Germline-derived CDR1 and CDR2 are SEHNR and FQNEAQ (reference sequence). The CDR3 spells CASSGKRGVDEWTDTQYF. CDR3 sequence (DNA): TGTGCCAGCAGCGGTAAGCGGGGGGTCGACGAGTGGACAGATACGCAGTATTTT.

This clone was counted a single time. The CDR3 DNA sequence: TGTGCCAGCTCACTTAAGGAATTACCCAACTATGGCTACACCTTC. Translated, it gives CASSLKELPNYGYTF. The chain joins TRBV18 to TRBJ1-2; D gene uncertain. Germline CDR1 and CDR2: KGHSH and LQKENI. V lost 4 bases, J lost 2 bases, and 14 bases lay in between. This CDR3 has 15 amino acids.

This sequence joins TRBV13 and TRBJ2-1; D remains ambiguous. There are 11 residues in the CDR3. Germline V gene data show CDR1 as PRHDT and CDR2 as FYEKMQ (reference sequence). V was pared by 4 bases and J by 9 bases, with 7 bases between. Here the CDR3 DNA reads TGTGCCAGCAGCTCGGCCCCTGAGCAGTTCTTC. The encoded protein is CASSSAPEQFF.

The V gene is TRBV7-2, the J gene TRBJ1-6; D unclear. Germline V CDR1 and CDR2: SGHTA, FQGNSA. V was cut by 2 bases and J by 7 bases, with 12 bases left in between. The CDR3 contains 15 residues. This CDR3 is CASSLTPTPNSPLHF. DNA of the CDR3: TGTGCCAGCAGCTTAACACCAACCCCGAATTCACCCCTCCACTTT.

The rearrangement uses TRBV28 and TRBJ2-7, with D unresolved. Germline CDR1 and CDR2: MDHEN and SYDVKM. V was clipped by 3 bases and J by 7 bases, with 13 bases between them. CDR3 size: 13 residues. DNA of the CDR3: TGTGCCAGCAGTTTGCCGGCCGATCGGGAGCAGTACTTC. Its translation is CASSLPADREQYF.

The V gene is TRBV4-1, the J gene TRBJ2-7; no definite D call. The CDR3 totals 13 residues. Germline loops: CDR1 MGHRA, CDR2 YSYEKL. V lost 1 base, J lost 4 bases, and 8 bases lay in between. This CDR3 is CASSQVERYEQYF. The CDR3 region has the DNA TGCGCCAGCAGCCAAGTAGAACGATACGAGCAGTACTTC.

This clone was detected once. The chain employs TRBV7-2 and TRBJ2-5, with 7 nucleotides matching TRBD2. CDR1 is SGHTA, CDR2 FQGNSA, per germline. V was clipped by 5 bases and J by 3 bases; unmatched bases: 9. This CDR3 comprises 15 residues. CDR3: CASSAWWGGEETQYF. The DNA of the CDR3 is TGTGCCAGCAGCGCCTGGTGGGGAGGGGAAGAGACCCAGTACTTC.

J is TRBJ1-1 and V is TRBV7-9; 7 positions agree with TRBD1. After removal of 4 bases from V and 0 bases from J, the junction contained 11 bases not matched to a gene. This CDR3 region has 17 residues. The germline CDR1 and CDR2 sequences are SEHNR and FQNEAQ (reference sequence). The CDR3 DNA is TGTGCCAGCAGCTCTCCACCGGGACAGAGAATGAACACTGAAGCTTTCTTT. It translates to CASSSPPGQRMNTEAFF.

V is TRBV18 and J is TRBJ2-2; D assignment may be TRBD1 or TRBD2 (5 bases each). The CDR3 runs 16 residues. Trimming cost V 5 bases and J 7 bases, with 20 bases left between them. Germline CDR1 and CDR2: KGHSH and LQKENI. Here the CDR3 reads CASSSEGTPEVGELFF. In DNA, the CDR3 is TGTGCCAGCTCATCTGAGGGGACCCCTGAAGTCGGGGAGCTGTTTTTT.

The chain recombines TRBV6-5 with TRBJ2-7, with D possibly being TRBD2 (6 bases). The CDR3 length is 15 residues. Per the germline V gene, CDR1 is MNHEY and CDR2 is SVGAGI. The ends were cut back, 5 bases at V and 0 bases at J, with 14 bases in the middle. This CDR3 is CASSARERSSYEQYF. CDR3 nucleotide sequence: TGTGCCAGCAGTGCCCGGGAGAGGAGCTCCTACGAGCAGTACTTC.

The V gene is TRBV29-1, the J gene TRBJ2-1, with D unclear. Germline CDR1 reads SQVTM; CDR2 reads ANQGSEA. This CDR3 has 12 residues. Deletions cut 1 base from V and 4 bases from J, with 5 bases between. In DNA form, the CDR3 reads TGCAGCGTTGAAGGCAGATACAATGAGCAGTTCTTC. It is translated as CSVEGRYNEQFF.

The chain employs TRBV5-1 and TRBJ1-2; D may be TRBD1 (5 bases). Per germline, CDR1 SGHRS and CDR2 YFSETQ. The V gene lost 1 base and the J gene lost 2 bases, with 21 bases spanning the gap. The CDR3 runs to 18 residues. CDR3 nucleotide sequence: TGCGCCAGCAGCTTGCTCAGGGCTCCTTTCCGATCCAACTATGGCTACACCTTC. It encodes CASSLLRAPFRSNYGYTF.

This chain uses TRBV19 with TRBJ2-2, with TRBD1 matching over 9 bases. CDR3 length: 13 amino acids. Trimming took 9 bases from V and 9 from J; bases not matched to a gene: 8. Germline V gene lookup returns CDR1 LNHDA and CDR2 SQIVND (reference sequence). As DNA, the CDR3 is TGTGCCAGCACAGGGGGCGCAAGCCGGGAGCTGTTTTTT. This codes for CASTGGASRELFF.

This chain connects TRBV7-8 to TRBJ2-7; 10 bases agree with TRBD1. Germline-derived CDR1 and CDR2 are SGHVS and FQNEAQ. This CDR3 region has 16 residues. Losses at the gene ends were 5 bases for V and 3 bases for J; bases not matched to a gene: 10. CDR3 nucleotides: TGTGCCAGCAGCCAAACCGGGACAGGGGATTTCTACGAGCAGTACTTC. As protein: CASSQTGTGDFYEQYF. The full variable domain, its missing parts supplied by reference TRBV7-8 and TRBJ2-7, is GAGVSQSPRYKVAKRGQDVALRCDPISGHVSLFWYQQALGQGPEFLTYFQNEAQLDKSGLPSDRFFAERPEGSVSTLKIQRTQQEDSAVYLCASSQTGTGDFYEQYFGPGTRLTVT.

The V call is TRBV19, the J call TRBJ1-1; perhaps TRBD1 as D (5 bases). V was pared by 7 bases and J by 7 bases, with 22 bases between. The CDR3 runs to 15 residues. In germline, CDR1 is LNHDA, CDR2 SQIVND (reference sequence). This CDR3 reads CASTPGRKKEGEAFF. The CDR3 DNA is TGTGCCAGTACACCGGGACGTAAAAAAGAAGGTGAAGCTTTCTTT.

The chain joins TRBV7-8 to TRBJ1-2; 9 bases agree with TRBD1. This CDR3 comprises 14 residues. In germline, CDR1 is SGHVS, CDR2 FQNEAQ. V lost 5 bases, J lost 3 bases, and 4 bases stayed unmatched. CDR3 protein: CASSLTGGYYGYTF. The CDR3 nucleotides read TGTGCCAGCAGCCTGACAGGGGGTTACTATGGCTACACCTTC.

The chain recombines TRBV5-4 with TRBJ2-2; the match to TRBD2 covers 13 bases. The CDR3 consists of 18 residues. Germline V gene sequence: CDR1 SGHNT, CDR2 YYREEE (reference sequence). V dropped 4 bases and J dropped 4; count of bases not matched to a gene: 10. In nucleotides, the CDR3 is TGTGCCAGCAGCCCTCCGGGACTAGCGGGAAGCGGCACCGGGGAGCTGTTTTTT. Residues: CASSPPGLAGSGTGELFF.

V gene TRBV5-4 combines with J gene TRBJ2-1, with D uncertain. V was shortened by 0 bases and J by 6 bases, with 7 bases between the two germline ends. The CDR3 runs to 13 residues. Per germline, CDR1 SGHNT and CDR2 YYREEE (reference sequence). In DNA, the CDR3 is TGTGCCAGCAGCTTGGGGGAAGGCAATGAGCAGTTCTTC. Amino acids: CASSLGEGNEQFF.

The chain uses TRBV13 and TRBJ1-1, with a possible D match to TRBD1 (5 bases). CDR3 length equals 16 residues. Trimming took off 6 bases at V and 0 bases at J, with 17 bases between the two ends. In germline, CDR1 is PRHDT, CDR2 FYEKMQ (reference sequence). CDR3 sequence: CASSLGPGTLNTEAFF. CDR3 coding DNA: TGTGCCAGCAGTCTAGGACCCGGGACCTTGAACACTGAAGCTTTCTTT.

The V gene is TRBV6-5, the J gene TRBJ2-2; D gene unclear. V was trimmed by 6 bases and J by 4 bases, leaving 12 bases between them. The germline CDR1 and CDR2 sequences are MNHEY and SVGAGI. The CDR3 length is 14 residues. The CDR3 bases are TGTGCCAGCAGCCGCCGGACGGCCACCGGGGAGCTGTTTTTT. This encodes CASSRRTATGELFF.

The J gene is TRBJ2-1, the V gene TRBV6-1, with a weak D call TRBD1 (7 bases). CDR3 size: 15 residues. Trimming stripped 7 bases from V and 0 bases from J, with 13 bases between. The germline V gene has CDR1 MNHNS and CDR2 SASEGT. The CDR3 sequence: CASTLQGGSYNEQFF. The CDR3 nucleotides are TGTGCCAGCACTCTCCAGGGGGGCTCCTACAATGAGCAGTTCTTC.

The chain links TRBV11-2 to TRBJ1-4; D is uncertain. The germline gives CDR1 SGHAT, CDR2 FQNNGV. Between the trimmed V and J ends, which lost 3 bases and 7 bases, there was a span of 9 bases. The length of the CDR3 is 13 residues. The CDR3 loop is CASSLTRSEKLFF. Here the CDR3 DNA reads TGTGCCAGCAGCTTGACTAGGAGTGAAAAACTGTTTTTT.

This rearrangement joins TRBV9 to TRBJ2-5; D ambiguous. The ends were cut back, 0 bases at V and 5 bases at J, with 14 bases in the middle. The CDR3 loop spans 15 amino acids. Germline CDR1 is SGDLS and CDR2 is YYNGEE. As DNA, the CDR3 is TGTGCCAGCAGCGTAGAAGGAGTGACTGCGGAGACCCAGTACTTC. It encodes CASSVEGVTAETQYF.

The rearrangement uses TRBV30 and TRBJ1-3; possibly TRBD1 for D (6 bases). The CDR3 is made up of 14 amino acids. Per germline, CDR1 GTSNPN and CDR2 SVGIG (reference sequence). Trimming cost V 8 bases and J 0 bases, with 14 bases left between them. For the CDR3, the DNA is TGTGCCACCACCGGGACAACCTCTGGAAACACCATATATTTT. Translating it yields CATTGTTSGNTIYF.